Listed below are T cell receptor beta chains from one sample, sequenced in a study of blood T cell repertoires in COVID-19. Method: immunoSEQ multiplex PCR; TCRdb's copy keeps in-frame clones and lacks some. The repertoire holds 250,000 to 300,000 clones, over 75% seen once, with around 9.6% in the top ten. The specimen sequenced was peripheral blood. Receptors were obtained from a woman aged 70-85 years with COVID-19, enrolled during active disease. Both conserved end residues are part of each CDR3. Fields, in order: J gene, V gene, D gene, clone size, CDR3 protein, CDR3 DNA. D genes are given only for firm matches. Only some rows state a clone size, as once, few, many or a class for expanded clones.

>TRBJ2-2|TRBV7-9|TRBD2|few
CASSLLAGGTGELFF
TGTGCCAGCAGCTTACTAGCGGGAGGGACCGGGGAGCTGTTTTTT
>TRBJ2-5|TRBV7-9|TRBD1|-
CASSLSPPGQGQETQYF
TGTGCCAGCAGCTTATCCCCCCCGGGACAGGGGCAAGAGACCCAGTACTTC
>TRBJ2-7|TRBV10-3|TRBD1|-
CAIRKDRGHSGEQYF
TGTGCCATCAGAAAGGACAGGGGGCACTCCGGTGAGCAGTACTTC
>TRBJ2-3|TRBV28|-|-
CASSFFQGSTDTQYF
TGTGCCAGCAGTTTCTTCCAGGGGAGCACAGATACGCAGTATTTT
>TRBJ1-1|TRBV5-4|TRBD1|-
CASSPPRDRNTEAFF
TGTGCCAGCAGCCCACCCAGGGACAGGAACACTGAAGCTTTCTTT
>TRBJ1-3|TRBV9|-|-
CASSVTGVIGNTIYF
TGTGCCAGCAGCGTAACGGGGGTAATAGGAAACACCATATATTTT
>TRBJ2-7|TRBV7-2|-|-
CASSQLVFDEQYF
TGTGCCAGCAGCCAACTAGTGTTCGACGAGCAGTACTTC
>TRBJ1-5|TRBV11-1|TRBD1|-
CASSPDRNQPQHF
TGTGCCAGCAGCCCGGACAGGAATCAGCCCCAGCATTTT
>TRBJ1-5|TRBV6-5|TRBD1|-
CASRPNDREQPQHF
TGTGCCAGCAGGCCCAATGACAGGGAACAGCCCCAGCATTTT
>TRBJ2-1|TRBV2|TRBD2|-
CASSIGSGSYEQFF
TGTGCCAGCAGTATAGGTAGCGGGAGCTATGAGCAGTTCTTC
>TRBJ1-2|TRBV9|-|-
CASSVVFNYGYTF
TGTGCCAGCAGCGTAGTATTTAACTATGGCTACACCTTC
>TRBJ2-7|TRBV27|-|-
CASSLRYSYEQYF
TGTGCCAGCAGCCTACGGTACTCCTACGAGCAGTACTTC
>TRBJ2-1|TRBV5-1|TRBD1|-
CASRLAGGSGNEQFF
TGCGCCAGCAGGCTGGCAGGGGGCAGTGGCAATGAGCAGTTCTTC
>TRBJ2-2|TRBV21-1|-|-
CASSKVFGKETGTGELFF
TGTGCCAGCAGCAAAGTATTCGGGAAAGAGACGGGCACCGGGGAGCTGTTTTTT
>TRBJ1-5|TRBV19|-|once
CASSIEALSNQPQHF
TGTGCCAGTAGTATAGAGGCTCTTAGCAATCAGCCCCAGCATTTT
>TRBJ2-7|TRBV11-3|TRBD2|-
CASSPSGRSSYEQYF
TGTGCCAGCAGTCCTAGCGGGAGATCGTCCTACGAGCAGTACTTC
>TRBJ1-2|TRBV28|TRBD1|-
CASRPGQGGGYTF
TGTGCCAGCAGGCCCGGACAGGGTGGTGGCTACACCTTC
>TRBJ2-3|TRBV20-1|TRBD2|-
CSASPPSGYQADTQYF
TGCAGTGCTAGTCCTCCTAGCGGATATCAAGCAGATACGCAGTATTTT
>TRBJ2-5|TRBV7-9|-|once
CASSVGKREHGGRFETQYF
TGTGCCAGCAGCGTCGGTAAACGCGAACATGGGGGCAGATTTGAGACCCAGTACTTC
>TRBJ2-7|TRBV6-2/TRBV6-3|TRBD1|-
CASSYPTLRQGSWDEQYF
TGTGCCAGCAGTTACCCGACCCTTCGACAGGGTTCCTGGGACGAGCAGTACTTC
>TRBJ1-2|TRBV12-3/TRBV12-4|-|-
CAAQGPGGSYTF
TGTGCCGCACAGGGCCCCGGCGGAAGCTACACCTTC
>TRBJ1-3|TRBV4-2|-|few
CASSQDPVRYSGNTIYF
TGTGCCAGCAGCCAAGATCCCGTCCGGTACTCTGGAAACACCATATATTTT
>TRBJ1-1|TRBV1|-|-
CTSSQAEGANTEAFF
TGCACCAGCAGCCAAGCGGAGGGGGCGAACACTGAAGCTTTCTTT
>TRBJ2-1|TRBV7-3|TRBD2|-
CASSSGTSFGHEQFF
TGTGCCAGCAGCTCCGGGACTAGCTTCGGGCATGAGCAGTTCTTC
>TRBJ2-1|TRBV5-1|TRBD2|-
CASSLRTSGRTEQFF
TGCGCCAGCAGCTTGAGGACTAGCGGGCGGACAGAGCAGTTCTTC
>TRBJ2-1|TRBV7-2|TRBD2|-
CASSPITSGGYNEQFF
TGTGCCAGCAGCCCTATTACTAGCGGGGGCTACAATGAGCAGTTCTTC
>TRBJ2-5|TRBV29-1|-|once
CSVIRGQETQYF
TGCAGCGTTATTAGGGGACAAGAGACCCAGTACTTC
>TRBJ2-3|TRBV11-2|-|-
CASSSSGGATDTQYF
TGTGCCAGCAGCTCGAGCGGAGGGGCCACAGATACGCAGTATTTT
>TRBJ1-5|TRBV28|-|-
CASSSVFSNQPQHF
TGTGCCAGCAGTTCTGTATTTAGCAATCAGCCCCAGCATTTT
>TRBJ1-1|TRBV10-3|-|-
CAISKANTEAFF
TGTGCCATCAGTAAAGCAAACACTGAAGCTTTCTTT
>TRBJ2-3|TRBV20-1|-|-
CSASPKYSSPTDTQYF
TGCAGTGCTAGTCCGAAATATAGCTCACCCACAGATACGCAGTATTTT
>TRBJ2-2|TRBV7-8|-|-
CASSSQAPAGNVLGLFF
TGTGCCAGCAGCTCACAAGCCCCCGCAGGGAACGTATTGGGGCTGTTTTTT